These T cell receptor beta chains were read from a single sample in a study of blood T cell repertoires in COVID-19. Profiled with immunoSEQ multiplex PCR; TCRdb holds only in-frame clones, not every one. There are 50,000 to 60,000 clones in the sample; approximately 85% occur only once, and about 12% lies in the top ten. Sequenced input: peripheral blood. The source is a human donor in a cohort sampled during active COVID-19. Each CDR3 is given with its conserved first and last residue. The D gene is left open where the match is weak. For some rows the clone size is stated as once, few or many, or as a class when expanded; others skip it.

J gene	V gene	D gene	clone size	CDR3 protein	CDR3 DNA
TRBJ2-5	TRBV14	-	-	CASSQVRETQYF	TGTGCCAGCAGCCAAGTTCGAGAGACCCAGTACTTC
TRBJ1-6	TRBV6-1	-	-	CASSERGGRDNSPLHF	TGTGCCAGCAGCGAACGGGGAGGACGGGATAATTCACCCCTCCACTTT
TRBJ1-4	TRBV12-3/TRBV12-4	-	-	CASSTRTREKLFF	TGTGCCAGCAGTACCAGGACACGCGAAAAACTGTTTTTT
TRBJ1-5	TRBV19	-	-	CASTYRGGQPQHF	TGTGCCAGTACTTATCGGGGGGGTCAGCCCCAGCATTTT
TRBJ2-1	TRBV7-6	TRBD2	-	CASSPRLAGGGPNNEQFF	TGTGCCAGCAGTCCTCGTTTAGCGGGAGGGGGACCAAACAATGAGCAGTTCTTC
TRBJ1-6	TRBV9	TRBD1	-	CASSASPGQGGSPLHF	TGTGCCAGCAGCGCCAGTCCGGGACAGGGAGGTTCACCCCTCCACTTT
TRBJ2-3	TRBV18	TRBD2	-	CASSPVGGSTDTQYF	TGTGCCAGCTCACCTGTGGGGGGGAGCACAGATACGCAGTATTTT
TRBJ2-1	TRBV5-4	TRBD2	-	CASSLAAGGNNEQFF	TGTGCCAGCAGCTTGGCGGCGGGAGGAAATAATGAGCAGTTCTTC
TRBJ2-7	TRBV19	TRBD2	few	CASSKGGSIDEQYF	TGTGCCAGTAGTAAGGGCGGGAGTATCGACGAGCAGTACTTC
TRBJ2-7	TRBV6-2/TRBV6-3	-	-	CASSSLGSATTYEQYF	TGTGCCAGCAGTTCCTTAGGCAGCGCTACGACCTACGAGCAGTACTTC
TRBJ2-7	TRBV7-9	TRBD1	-	CASSPTGTVSYEQYF	TGTGCCAGCAGCCCAACCGGGACAGTTAGCTACGAGCAGTACTTC
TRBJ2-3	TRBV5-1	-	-	CASSFGITGSADTQYF	TGCGCCAGCAGCTTCGGAATAACAGGGTCAGCAGATACGCAGTATTTT
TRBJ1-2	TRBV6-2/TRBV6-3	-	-	CASSQQGPYGYTF	TGTGCCAGCAGTCAACAGGGTCCTTATGGCTACACCTTC
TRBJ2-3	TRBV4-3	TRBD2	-	CASSQSTGLAGTDTQYF	TGCGCCAGCAGCCAGTCGACCGGACTAGCGGGCACAGATACGCAGTATTTT
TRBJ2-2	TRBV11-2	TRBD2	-	CASSRTGRGTGELFF	TGTGCCAGCAGCCGGACTGGGAGGGGCACCGGGGAGCTGTTTTTT
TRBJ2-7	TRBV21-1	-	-	CASPPPQREGPYEQYF	TGTGCCAGCCCGCCCCCACAGCGGGAGGGCCCCTACGAGCAGTACTTC
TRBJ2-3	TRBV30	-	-	CAWVGLGDTQYF	TGTGCCTGGGTGGGCCTTGGGGATACGCAGTATTTT
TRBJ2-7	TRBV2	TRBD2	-	CASTSGDSYEQYF	TGTGCCAGTACTAGCGGGGATTCCTACGAGCAGTACTTC
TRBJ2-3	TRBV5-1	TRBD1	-	CASSPGQATDTQYF	TGCGCCAGCAGCCCGGGACAGGCCACAGATACGCAGTATTTT
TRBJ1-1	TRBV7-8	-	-	CASSLVPGVNTEAFF	TGTGCCAGCAGCTTAGTTCCGGGTGTGAACACTGAAGCTTTCTTT
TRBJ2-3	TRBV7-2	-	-	CASSLGIGQGTDTQYF	TGTGCCAGCAGCTTAGGTATCGGTCAGGGCACAGATACGCAGTATTTT
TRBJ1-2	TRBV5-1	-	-	CASSLGQGYYGYTF	TGCGCCAGCAGCTTGGGGCAGGGTTACTATGGCTACACCTTC
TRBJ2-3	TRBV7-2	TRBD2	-	CASRPPGLAGDTQYF	TGTGCCAGCAGACCACCGGGACTAGCGGGAGATACGCAGTATTTT
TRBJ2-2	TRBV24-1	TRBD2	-	CATPTRMGGRCWAGELFF	TGTGCCACCCCTACTCGGATGGGCGGGAGGTGTTGGGCCGGGGAGCTGTTTTTT
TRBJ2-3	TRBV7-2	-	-	CASSLSRWTDTQYF	TGTGCCAGCAGCTTGTCGAGGTGGACAGATACGCAGTATTTT
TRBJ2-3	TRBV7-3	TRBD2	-	CASSLSGLARDTQYF	TGTGCCAGCAGCTTATCAGGACTAGCCCGGGATACGCAGTATTTT
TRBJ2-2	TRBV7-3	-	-	CASSKRAGNTGELFF	TGTGCCAGCAGCAAAAGGGCGGGGAACACCGGGGAGCTGTTTTTT
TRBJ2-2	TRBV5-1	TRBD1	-	CASSGGQGGIGELFF	TGCGCCAGCAGCGGCGGACAGGGGGGAATCGGGGAGCTGTTTTTT
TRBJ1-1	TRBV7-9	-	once	CASSLDDILEAFF	TGTGCCAGCAGCTTAGACGACATTCTTGAAGCTTTCTTT
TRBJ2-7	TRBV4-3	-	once	CASSAHSGLSGDYEQYF	TGCGCCAGCAGCGCGCACTCGGGACTCTCGGGAGACTACGAGCAGTACTTC
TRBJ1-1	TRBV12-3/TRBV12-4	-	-	CASSLAGGAEAFF	TGTGCCAGCAGTTTAGCGGGGGGGGCCGAAGCTTTCTTT
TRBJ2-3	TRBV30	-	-	CAWVARAGSTQYF	TGTGCCTGGGTCGCCCGGGCGGGGAGTACGCAGTATTTT
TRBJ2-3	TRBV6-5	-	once	CASERGTDTQYF	TGTGCCAGCGAAAGGGGGACAGATACGCAGTATTTT
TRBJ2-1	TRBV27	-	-	CASSFRGNGQFF	TGTGCCAGCAGTTTCAGGGGAAATGGGCAGTTCTTC
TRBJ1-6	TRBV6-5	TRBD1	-	CASSYSQTGGSPLHF	TGTGCCAGCAGTTATTCCCAGACAGGGGGATCACCCCTCCACTTT
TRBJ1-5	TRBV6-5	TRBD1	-	CASSYSRTGEQPQHF	TGTGCCAGCAGTTACTCGAGGACAGGGGAACAGCCCCAGCATTTT
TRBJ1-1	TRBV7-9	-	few	CASSLLQGSTEAFF	TGTGCCAGCAGCTTACTGCAGGGAAGCACTGAAGCTTTCTTT
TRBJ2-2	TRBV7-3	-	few	CASSPIGLSGELFF	TGTGCCAGCAGCCCAATAGGACTATCCGGGGAGCTGTTTTTT
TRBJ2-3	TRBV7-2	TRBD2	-	CASSLLAGSTDTQYF	TGTGCCAGCAGCTTGCTAGCGGGTAGCACAGATACGCAGTATTTT
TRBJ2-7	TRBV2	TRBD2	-	CASSLPGLAGSRGYQQYF	TGTGCCAGCAGTTTACCGGGACTAGCGGGATCCCGCGGCTACCAGCAGTACTTC
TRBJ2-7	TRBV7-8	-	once	CASSLVARYEQYF	TGTGCCAGCAGCTTAGTTGCGCGGTACGAGCAGTACTTC
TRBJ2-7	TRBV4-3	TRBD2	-	CASSRGGSYEQYF	TGCGCCAGCAGCCGCGGGGGGTCTTACGAGCAGTACTTC
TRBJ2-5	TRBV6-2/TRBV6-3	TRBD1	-	CASSPGTGTGFQETQYF	TGTGCCAGCAGCCCCGGTACCGGGACAGGGTTCCAAGAGACCCAGTACTTC
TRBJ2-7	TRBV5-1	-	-	CASSLPGLGSYEQYF	TGCGCCAGCAGCTTACCGGGACTTGGGTCCTACGAGCAGTACTTC
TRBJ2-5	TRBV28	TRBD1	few	CASSYHSTGGETQYF	TGTGCCAGCAGTTACCACTCGACAGGGGGGGAGACCCAGTACTTC
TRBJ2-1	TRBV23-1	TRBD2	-	CASSHPREGWDDEQFF	TGCGCCAGCAGTCACCCGCGGGAGGGCTGGGACGATGAGCAGTTCTTC
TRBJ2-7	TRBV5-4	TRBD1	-	CASSRDRVFEQYF	TGTGCCAGCAGCCGGGACAGGGTGTTCGAGCAGTACTTC
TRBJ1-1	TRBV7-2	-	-	CASSPTGNTEAFF	TGTGCCAGCAGCCCGACGGGGAACACTGAAGCTTTCTTT
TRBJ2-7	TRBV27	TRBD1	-	CASSPLSGDRGDEQYF	TGTGCCAGCAGTCCTCTCTCCGGGGACAGGGGGGACGAGCAGTACTTC
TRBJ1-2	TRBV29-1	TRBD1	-	CSVEDPLQGALHGYTF	TGCAGCGTTGAAGATCCCCTCCAGGGGGCGCTTCATGGCTACACCTTC
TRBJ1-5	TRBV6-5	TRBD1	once	CASSPGDRGHQPQHF	TGTGCCAGCAGCCCGGGAGACAGGGGCCACCAGCCCCAGCATTTT
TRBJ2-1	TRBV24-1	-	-	CATSDLGQTYNEQFF	TGTGCCACCAGTGATTTAGGACAGACCTACAATGAGCAGTTCTTC
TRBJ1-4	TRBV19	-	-	CASSIRAIVNEKLFF	TGTGCCAGTAGTATACGAGCCATCGTTAATGAAAAACTGTTTTTT
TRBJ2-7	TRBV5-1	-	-	CASSGDSSVPYEQYF	TGCGCCAGCAGCGGAGACAGTTCTGTCCCCTACGAGCAGTACTTC
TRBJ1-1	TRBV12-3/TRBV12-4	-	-	CASSLGGWTEAFF	TGTGCCAGCAGTTTAGGGGGCTGGACTGAAGCTTTCTTT
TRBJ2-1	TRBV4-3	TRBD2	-	CASSQGGGDYLDNEQFF	TGCGCCAGCAGCCAAGGAGGTGGGGACTACCTAGACAATGAGCAGTTCTTC
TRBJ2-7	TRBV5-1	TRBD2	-	CASSSSGSSGGYEQYF	TGCGCCAGCAGCTCTAGCGGGAGCTCCGGTGGCTACGAGCAGTACTTC
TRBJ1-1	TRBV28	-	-	CASRRGNTEAFF	TGTGCCAGCAGGCGAGGGAACACTGAAGCTTTCTTT
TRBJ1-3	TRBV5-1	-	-	CASSADTSGNTIYF	TGCGCCAGCAGCGCGGACACCTCTGGAAACACCATATATTTT
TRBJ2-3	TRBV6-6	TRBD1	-	CASRSRKGQVGDTQYF	TGTGCCAGCAGGTCCCGAAAGGGACAGGTAGGGGATACGCAGTATTTT